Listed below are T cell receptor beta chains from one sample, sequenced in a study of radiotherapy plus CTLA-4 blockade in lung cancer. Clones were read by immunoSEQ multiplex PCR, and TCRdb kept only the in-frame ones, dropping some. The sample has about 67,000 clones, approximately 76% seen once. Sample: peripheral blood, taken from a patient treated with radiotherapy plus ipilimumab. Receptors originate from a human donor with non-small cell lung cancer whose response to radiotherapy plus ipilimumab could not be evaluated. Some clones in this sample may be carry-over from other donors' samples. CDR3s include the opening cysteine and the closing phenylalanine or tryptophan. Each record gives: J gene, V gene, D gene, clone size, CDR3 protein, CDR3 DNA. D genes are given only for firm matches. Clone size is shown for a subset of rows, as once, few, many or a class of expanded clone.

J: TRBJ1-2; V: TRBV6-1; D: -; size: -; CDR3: CASSEEPGYTF; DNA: TGTGCCAGCAGTGAAGAGCCAGGCTACACCTTC
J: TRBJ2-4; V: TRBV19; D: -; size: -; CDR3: CASSIDAGLAKNIQYF; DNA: TGTGCCAGTAGTATAGACGCCGGACTGGCCAAAAACATTCAGTACTTC
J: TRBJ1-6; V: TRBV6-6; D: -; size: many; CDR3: CASPPGGRGSPLHF; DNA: TGTGCCAGCCCCCCTGGGGGAAGGGGGTCACCCCTCCACTTT
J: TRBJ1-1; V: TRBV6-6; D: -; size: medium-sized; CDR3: CASSYHSGGTEAFF; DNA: TGTGCCAGCAGTTACCACAGCGGTGGTACTGAAGCTTTCTTT
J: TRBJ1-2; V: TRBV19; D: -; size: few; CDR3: CASSIPGQPENYGYTF; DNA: TGTGCCAGTAGTATCCCTGGACAACCCGAGAACTATGGCTACACCTTC
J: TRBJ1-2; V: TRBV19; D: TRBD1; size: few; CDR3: CASSPQTGLGGYTF; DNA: TGTGCCAGTAGTCCCCAGACAGGGTTAGGTGGCTACACCTTC
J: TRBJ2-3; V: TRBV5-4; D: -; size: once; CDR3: CASKGGGQGTDTQYF; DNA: TGTGCCAGCAAAGGGGGGGGCCAAGGTACAGATACGCAGTATTTT
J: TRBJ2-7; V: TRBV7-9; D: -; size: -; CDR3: CASSLAEAPVYEQYF; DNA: TGTGCCAGCAGCTTAGCGGAGGCCCCGGTCTACGAGCAGTACTTC
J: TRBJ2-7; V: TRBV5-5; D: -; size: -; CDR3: CASSRLQQGFGSYEQYF; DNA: TGTGCCAGCAGCCGACTCCAACAGGGTTTTGGCTCCTACGAGCAGTACTTC
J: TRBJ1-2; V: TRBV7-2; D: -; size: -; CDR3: CASRGGDGYTF; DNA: TGTGCCAGCAGAGGGGGGGATGGCTACACCTTC
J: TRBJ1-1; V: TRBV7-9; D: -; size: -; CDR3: CASGDNGVNTEAFF; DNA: TGTGCCAGCGGGGACAACGGGGTGAACACTGAAGCTTTCTTT
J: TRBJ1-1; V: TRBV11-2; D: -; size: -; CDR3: CASSLERETEAFF; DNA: TGTGCCAGCAGCTTAGAAAGGGAGACTGAAGCTTTCTTT
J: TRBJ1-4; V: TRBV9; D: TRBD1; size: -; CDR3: CASSDPTQPGQSNEKLFF; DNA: TGTGCCAGCAGCGACCCGACACAGCCGGGACAGTCTAATGAAAAACTGTTTTTT
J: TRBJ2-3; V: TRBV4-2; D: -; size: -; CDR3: CASSQELADTQYF; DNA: TGTGCCAGCAGCCAAGAGCTAGCAGATACGCAGTATTTT
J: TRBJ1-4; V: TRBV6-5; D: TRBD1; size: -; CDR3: CASSYSQGNEKLFF; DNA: TGTGCCAGCAGTTACTCACAGGGGAATGAAAAACTGTTTTTT
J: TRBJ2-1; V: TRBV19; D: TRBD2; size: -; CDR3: CATASGGLHNEQFF; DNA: TGTGCCACTGCTAGCGGGGGGCTCCACAATGAGCAGTTCTTC
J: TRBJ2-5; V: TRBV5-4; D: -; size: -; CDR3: CASSPKDSPRETQYF; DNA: TGTGCCAGCAGCCCCAAAGACAGCCCGCGGGAGACCCAGTACTTC
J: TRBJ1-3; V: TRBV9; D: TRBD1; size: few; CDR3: CASSVTPAGTVNTIYF; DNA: TGTGCCAGCAGCGTCACCCCGGCGGGGACAGTGAACACCATATATTTT
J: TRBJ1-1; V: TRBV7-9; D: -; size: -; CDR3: CASSREAGNTEAFF; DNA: TGTGCCAGCAGCCGAGAGGCTGGGAACACTGAAGCTTTCTTT
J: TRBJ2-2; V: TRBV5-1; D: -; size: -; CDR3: CASSREPGGHGELFF; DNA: TGCGCCAGCAGCCGGGAGCCAGGGGGACACGGGGAGCTGTTTTTT
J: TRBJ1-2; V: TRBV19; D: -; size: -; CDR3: CASAQGRGYGYTF; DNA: TGTGCCAGCGCCCAGGGCCGCGGCTATGGCTACACCTTC
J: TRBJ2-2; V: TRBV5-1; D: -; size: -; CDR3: CASSPTTGNTGELFF; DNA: TGCGCCAGCAGCCCAACAACAGGGAACACCGGGGAGCTGTTTTTT
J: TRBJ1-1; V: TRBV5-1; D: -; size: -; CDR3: CASNQGLEAFF; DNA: TGCGCCAGCAACCAGGGCCTTGAAGCTTTCTTT
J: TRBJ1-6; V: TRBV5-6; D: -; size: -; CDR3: CASSLGQDGYNSPLHF; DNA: TGTGCCAGCAGCTTGGGACAGGACGGCTATAATTCACCCCTCCACTTT
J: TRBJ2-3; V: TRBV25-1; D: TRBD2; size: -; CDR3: CASSRLAGGTDTQYF; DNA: TGTGCCAGCAGCAGACTAGCGGGGGGGACAGATACGCAGTATTTT
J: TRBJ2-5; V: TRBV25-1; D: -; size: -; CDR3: CASSDLTEETQYF; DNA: TGTGCCAGCAGTGACCTGACAGAAGAGACCCAGTACTTC
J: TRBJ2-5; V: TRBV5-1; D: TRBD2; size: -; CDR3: CASQGLAGDQETQYF; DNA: TGCGCCAGCCAAGGACTAGCGGGGGACCAAGAGACCCAGTACTTC
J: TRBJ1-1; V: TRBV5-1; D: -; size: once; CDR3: CASSFSWQMNTEAFF; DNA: TGCGCCAGCAGCTTCAGTTGGCAGATGAACACTGAAGCTTTCTTT
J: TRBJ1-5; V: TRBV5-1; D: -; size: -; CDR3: CASSAGEENQPQHF; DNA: TGCGCCAGCTCAGCGGGGGAAGAAAATCAGCCCCAGCATTTT
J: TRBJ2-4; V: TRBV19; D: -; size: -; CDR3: CASSPGQGKNIQYF; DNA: TGTGCCAGTAGTCCTGGGCAGGGTAAAAACATTCAGTACTTC
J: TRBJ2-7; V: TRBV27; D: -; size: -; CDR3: CASRSTGTSEQYF; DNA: TGTGCCAGCAGATCGACAGGAACCTCCGAGCAGTACTTC
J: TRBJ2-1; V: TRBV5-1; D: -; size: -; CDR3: CASSLGLVAGLINEQFF; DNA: TGCGCCAGCAGCTTGGGTCTGGTGGCGGGGCTTATAAATGAGCAGTTCTTC
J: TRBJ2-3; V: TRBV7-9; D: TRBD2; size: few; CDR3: CASSLGTSGGLDTQYF; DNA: TGTGCCAGCAGCTTAGGGACTAGCGGGGGGCTCGATACGCAGTATTTT
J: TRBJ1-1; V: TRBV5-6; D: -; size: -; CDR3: CASSSVLAGNTEAFF; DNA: TGTGCCAGCAGCTCTGTTCTTGCGGGGAACACTGAAGCTTTCTTT
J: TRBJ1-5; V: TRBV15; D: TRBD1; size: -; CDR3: CATSRTTGGYSNQPQHF; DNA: TGTGCCACCAGCAGAACAACAGGGGGATACAGCAATCAGCCCCAGCATTTT
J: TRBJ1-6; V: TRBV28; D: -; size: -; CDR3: CASSFGSPLHF; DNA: TGTGCCAGCAGTTTCGGTTCACCCCTCCACTTT
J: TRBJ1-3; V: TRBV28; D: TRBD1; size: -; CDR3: CASTAQGTGNTIYF; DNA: TGTGCCAGCACCGCACAGGGGACGGGAAACACCATATATTTT